This T cell receptor beta chain was identified in a study of T cell responses to AZD1222 COVID-19 vaccine (TCRdb year 2021). In the study overall: AZD1222 recipients given second doses at about 4 weeks or at about 12 weeks were pooled, since spike-specific TCR depth and breadth were not found to differ between the two schedules. A total of 233 trial participants underwent TCR sequencing, of whom nearly 210 had received two doses of AZD1222 and around 25 had received two doses of the MenACWY control vaccine. Enrollment into the trials was organized by age into subgroups of 18-55, 56-69 and 70-plus years, and those subgroups contained about 160, 30 and 59 TCR-sequenced participants, respectively.

This clone showed up just a few times. The antigen it binds to is not known. No quality values exist for individual bases; no much larger clone is one base distant. Inclusive of the bounding cysteine and phenylalanine, the CDR3 is 14 residues long. The read is trimmed to its CDR3 DNA, 42 bases read in frame from base 1. The V and J ends are trimmed by 0 bases and 9 bases, leaving 12 bases between them. The germline V gene (reference sequence) specifies MNHEY as CDR1 and SMNVEV as CDR2. Interpreted using the paper, the time point label stands for: baseline before first vaccination. Vaccinee samples were obtained from the UK trials COV001 and COV002, which included a single-blind randomized controlled phase 2/3 trial of AZD1222 (ChAdOx1 nCoV-19) in healthy adults. Trial participant PBMC samples were collected at day 0 and day 28 after the second dose for TCRbeta chain sequencing. The CDR3 regions of human TCRbeta chains were subjected to immunosequencing. Per the original workflow: TCRs in the repertoires were compared against a reference library of SARS-CoV-2-specific TCRs that had been generated with the MIRA antigen-specificity platform. Breadth was defined as the fraction of unique TCRs that were SARS-CoV-2-associated. Depth was defined as the fraction of total T cells that were SARS-CoV-2-associated. Each spike-specific TCR was assigned to its reactive spike region and to a CD4 or CD8 class using the MIRA data. Log10-transformed breadth and depth values were compared by one-way ANOVA with Sidak's multiple comparisons tests. The table was pulled from immuneACCESS by TCRdb, which kept in-frame rearrangements only. Such tables lose some clones; where checked, under half of the loss comes from unresolved V genes, and the rest has no known cause. The D gene and trimming were derived from the DNA, and the V and J assignments and clone size from that table. The sample table lists about 100,000 clones, more than 75% of them with a count of one. The ten largest clones represent about 16% of the sample.

Study-wide conclusions, independent of this receptor: Participants were mostly white British and included more females than males, and it was suggested by the authors that clonal diversity may have been underestimated. Vaccine-associated CD4 TCRs spanned the whole spike protein, with dominant responses in regions 160-218 and 743-854. Conclusions about previously exposed vaccinees are limited, since just 6 or 7 AZD1222 recipients were seropositive for SARS-CoV-2 at baseline. The 56-69-year group was small, and its depth increase did not reach significance, likely because of low power. After two AZD1222 doses, both the breadth and the depth of spike-specific TCRs were significantly higher than at day 0 and than in MenACWY recipients. Reportedly, close to half of the unique spike-specific TCRs recognized epitopes lying outside the regions that are mutated in the B.1.351 and B.1.1.7 variants. No day 14 peak-response samples were available, so repertoires were characterized only after the peak T cell response.

This receptor chain uses TRBV27 and TRBJ2-1; the D gene is not confidently resolved. The TCR was taken from an adult in good health. The sequences come from peripheral blood, collected on day 0 of AZD1222 vaccination. The CDR3 region has the sequence CASSLSGARAEQFF. The DNA sequence reads TGTGCCAGCAGTTTATCAGGTGCCCGGGCTGAGCAGTTCTTC.